One and the same sample provided the 14 T cell receptor beta chains below, sequenced in a study of CD8+CD57+ T cells in acquired aplastic anemia. An expansion of CD8+CD57+ cells by flow cytometry had been shown in patients chosen for sequencing. TCR beta VDJ and CDR3 were profiled, and genomic DNA was the template. MiXCR was run by TCRdb on the reads, yielding one entry per CDR3 protein. The profile covers about 240,000 distinct CDR3 sequences, with around 46% appearing a single time and roughly 8% taken by the ten largest. The material sequenced was sorted CD4+, CD8+, or CD8+CD57+ T cells (not recorded which) from PBMCs. The receptors derive from a human donor with aplastic anemia.

In its sample, this clonotype was seen many times. V gene TRBV24-1 combines with J gene TRBJ2-1; 7 bases fit TRBD1. The junction had 7 bases not matched to a gene; V was cut back by 7 bases and J by 8 bases. This CDR3 region has 13 residues. Germline V gene sequence: CDR1 KGHDR, CDR2 SFDVKD. The CDR3 DNA sequence: TGTGCCACCAGCCCTCGGACAGGCGATGAGCAGTTCTTC. It codes for CATSPRTGDEQFF.

The genes are TRBV19 and TRBJ1-2; 9 bases match TRBD1. This CDR3 has 13 residues. Germline lookup yields CDR1 LNHDA and CDR2 SQIVND (reference sequence). Germline trimming cut 8 bases from V and 6 bases from J; bases unmatched to any gene: 7. The CDR3 DNA follows: TGTGCCAGTCGGGACAGGGACGTCGATGGCTACACCTTC. Translation gives CASRDRDVDGYTF. The entire variable domain, with the rest obtained from reference TRBV19 and TRBJ1-2, is as follows: DGGITQSPKYLFRKEGQNVTLSCEQNLNHDAMYWYRQDPGQGLRLIYYSQIVNDFQKGDIAEGYSVSREKKESFPLTVTSAQKNPTAFYLCASRDRDVDGYTFGSGTRLTVV.

This clonotype was detected a few times. The chain combines TRBV27 with TRBJ2-1; possibly TRBD2 for D (5 bases). Germline V gives CDR1 MNHEY, CDR2 SMNVEV (reference sequence). The CDR3 runs to 13 residues. The V and J ends lost 3 bases and 5 bases respectively, with 8 bases between them. The CDR3 region has the DNA TGTGCCAGCAGTTTTGGAGGAAACAATGAGCAGTTCTTC. This translates into CASSFGGNNEQFF.

The J gene is TRBJ1-2, the V gene TRBV10-3; TRBD1 might be the D (5 bases). This CDR3 region has 16 residues. The germline V and J ends were trimmed by 3 bases and 2 bases, with 16 bases remaining between them. Germline-derived CDR1 and CDR2 are ENHRY and SYGVKD. The DNA for the CDR3 is TGTGCCATCAGTGATTTCAAGCCAGGGTTCAACTATGGCTACACCTTC. This gives the protein CAISDFKPGFNYGYTF.

This clonotype was recorded a few times. The chain is built from TRBV27 and TRBJ1-4; D not resolved. CDR1 MNHEY and CDR2 SMNVEV come from the germline V gene (reference sequence). V was shortened by 5 bases and J by 4 bases, with 14 bases between the two germline ends. This CDR3 is 15 amino acids long. This CDR3 is CASSPYRWGNEKLFF. In DNA form, the CDR3 reads TGTGCCAGCAGTCCATATCGGTGGGGTAATGAAAAACTGTTTTTT. Filled out from reference TRBV27 and TRBJ1-4, the complete variable domain reads EAQVTQNPRYLITVTGKKLTVTCSQNMNHEYMSWYRQDPGLGLRQIYYSMNVEVTDKGDVPEGYKVSRKEKRNFPLILESPSPNQTSLYFCASSPYRWGNEKLFFGSGTQLSVL.

The V gene is TRBV5-5, the J gene TRBJ1-2; D unclear. V was pared by 3 bases and J by 7 bases, with 13 bases between. This CDR3 region has 13 residues. Germline V gene sequence: CDR1 SGHKS, CDR2 YYEKEE (reference sequence). The CDR3 loop is CASSSLLSSGYTF. Written as DNA, the CDR3 is TGTGCCAGCAGCTCCCTCCTATCTAGTGGCTACACCTTC.

The sample holds many counts of this clonotype. V gene TRBV27 combines with J gene TRBJ2-7, with D possibly matching TRBD2 (5 bases). The CDR3 extends over 11 amino acids. Germline V CDR1 and CDR2: MNHEY, SMNVEV (reference sequence). V was pared by 5 bases and J by 7 bases, with 9 bases between. Here the CDR3 DNA reads TGTGCCAGCAGTGTCGGAGGAGAGCAGTACTTC. Its translation is CASSVGGEQYF.

The table lists this clonotype with many counts. The genes are TRBV6-5 and TRBJ1-1; D remains ambiguous. The CDR3 covers 14 residues. V was shortened by 4 bases and J by 0 bases, with 9 bases between the two germline ends. The germline V gene has CDR1 MNHEY and CDR2 SVGAGI. For the CDR3, the DNA is TGTGCCAGCAGTTCCACAGCGATGAACACTGAAGCTTTCTTT. Translated, it gives CASSSTAMNTEAFF.

The genes are TRBV6-1 and TRBJ1-1; maybe TRBD1 (5 bases). The germline CDR1 and CDR2 sequences are MNHNS and SASEGT. V gave up 4 bases and J gave up 4 bases, with 13 bases separating them. The length of the CDR3 is 14 residues. CDR3 in DNA: TGTGCCAGCAGTGTAAACAGGTCCGGCACTGAAGCTTTCTTT. This codes for CASSVNRSGTEAFF.

This clonotype has only a few counts. The chain carries TRBV3-1 and TRBJ2-5; D is perhaps TRBD2 (6 bases). The CDR3 sequence is 15 residues long. Germline CDR1 reads LGHDT; CDR2 reads YNNKEL (reference sequence). Trimming pared 3 bases from V and 0 bases from J, leaving 11 bases between. CDR3 bases: TGTGCCAGCAGCCAGGGGTCGGGGGACCAAGAGACCCAGTACTTC. It codes for CASSQGSGDQETQYF.

This chain joins TRBV9 and TRBJ1-2; a weak D match, TRBD1 (6 bases). The CDR3 covers 14 residues. V shed 3 bases and J shed 4 bases, with 13 bases lying between them. Germline loops: CDR1 SGDLS, CDR2 YYNGEE. CDR3 sequence reads: CASSERGQSYGYTF. The CDR3 nucleotides are TGTGCCAGCAGCGAACGGGGACAATCCTATGGCTACACCTTC.

This clonotype came up once. The chain carries TRBV7-2 and TRBJ2-3, with no clear D. Trimming pared 5 bases from V and 7 bases from J, leaving 10 bases between. Germline values: CDR1 SGHTA, CDR2 FQGNSA. CDR3 length equals 12 residues. As DNA, the CDR3 is TGTGCCAGCAGCAACCCCCCGAATACGCAGTATTTT. Amino acids: CASSNPPNTQYF.

The V gene is TRBV10-3, the J gene TRBJ1-6, with D maybe TRBD1 (5 bases). Trimming pared 3 bases from V and 6 bases from J, leaving 9 bases between. Germline assignment: CDR1 ENHRY and CDR2 SYGVKD. The CDR3 extends over 14 amino acids. The CDR3 nucleotides are TGTGCCATCAGTGACAGGGAGGGTAATTCACCCCTCCACTTT. Its protein is CAISDREGNSPLHF.

This rearrangement joins TRBV7-9 to TRBJ2-3; the D gene is possibly TRBD1 (5 bases). CDR3 length: 17 residues. Trimming left V 4 bases short and J 2 bases short, with 19 bases between. Germline loops: CDR1 SEHNR, CDR2 FQNEAQ (reference sequence). CDR3 sequence (DNA): TGTGCCAGCAGCTCAGGGTTCGGGCCCTTCCTCACAGATACGCAGTATTTT. Its protein product is CASSSGFGPFLTDTQYF.